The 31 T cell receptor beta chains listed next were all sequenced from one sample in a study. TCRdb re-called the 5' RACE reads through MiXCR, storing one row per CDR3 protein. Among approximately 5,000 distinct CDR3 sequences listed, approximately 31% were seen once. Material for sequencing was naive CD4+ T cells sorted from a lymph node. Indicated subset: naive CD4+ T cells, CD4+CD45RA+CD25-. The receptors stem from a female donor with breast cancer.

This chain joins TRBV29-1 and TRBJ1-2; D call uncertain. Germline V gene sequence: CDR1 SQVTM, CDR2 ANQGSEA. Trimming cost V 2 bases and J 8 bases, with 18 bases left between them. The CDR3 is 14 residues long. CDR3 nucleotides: TGCAGCGTTGAAAAGCGGGATTTCGGGGTCGGCTACACCTTC. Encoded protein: CSVEKRDFGVGYTF.

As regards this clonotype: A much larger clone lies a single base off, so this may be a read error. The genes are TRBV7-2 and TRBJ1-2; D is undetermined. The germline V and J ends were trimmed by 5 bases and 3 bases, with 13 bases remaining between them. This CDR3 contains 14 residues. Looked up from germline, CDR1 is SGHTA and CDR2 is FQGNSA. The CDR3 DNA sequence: TGTGCCAGCAGCGCACTAATCCGGGACTATGGCTACACCTTC. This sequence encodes CASSALIRDYGYTF.

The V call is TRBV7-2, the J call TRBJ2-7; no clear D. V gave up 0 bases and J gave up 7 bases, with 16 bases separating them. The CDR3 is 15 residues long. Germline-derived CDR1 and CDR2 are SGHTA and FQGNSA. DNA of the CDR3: TGTGCCAGCAGCTTAGCCCCCGGACCCGCTCGGGAGCAGTACTTC. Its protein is CASSLAPGPAREQYF.

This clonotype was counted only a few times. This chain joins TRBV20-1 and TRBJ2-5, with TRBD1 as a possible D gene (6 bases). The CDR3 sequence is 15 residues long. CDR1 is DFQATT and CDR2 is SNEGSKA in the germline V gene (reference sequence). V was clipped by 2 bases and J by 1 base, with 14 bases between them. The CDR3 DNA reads TGCAGTGCTAGACCCGACAGGTCCTCCCAAGAGACCCAGTACTTC. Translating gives CSARPDRSSQETQYF.

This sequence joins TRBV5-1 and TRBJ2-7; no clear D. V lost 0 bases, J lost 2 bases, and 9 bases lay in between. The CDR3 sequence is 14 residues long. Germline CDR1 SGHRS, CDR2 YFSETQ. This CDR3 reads CASSLAPTPYEQYF. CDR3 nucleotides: TGCGCCAGCAGCTTGGCACCAACCCCCTACGAGCAGTACTTC. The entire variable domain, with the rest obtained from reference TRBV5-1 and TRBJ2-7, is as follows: KAGVTQTPRYLIKTRGQQVTLSCSPISGHRSVSWYQQTPGQGLQFLFEYFSETQRNKGNFPGRFSGRQFSNSRSEMNVSTLELGDSALYLCASSLAPTPYEQYFGPGTRLTVT.

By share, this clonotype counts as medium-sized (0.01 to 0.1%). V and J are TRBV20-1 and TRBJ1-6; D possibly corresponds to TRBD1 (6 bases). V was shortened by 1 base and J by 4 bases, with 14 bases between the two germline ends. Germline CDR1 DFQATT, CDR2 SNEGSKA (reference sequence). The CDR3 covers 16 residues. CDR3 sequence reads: CSARVPGTSYNSPLHF. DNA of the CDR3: TGCAGTGCTAGAGTTCCCGGGACATCTTATAATTCACCCCTCCACTTT.

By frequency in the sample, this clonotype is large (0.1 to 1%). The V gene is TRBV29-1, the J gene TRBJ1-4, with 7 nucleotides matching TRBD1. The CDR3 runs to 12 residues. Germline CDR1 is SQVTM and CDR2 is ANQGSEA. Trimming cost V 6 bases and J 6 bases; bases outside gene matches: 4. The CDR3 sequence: CSVTGSDEKLFF. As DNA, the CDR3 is TGCAGCGTGACAGGGTCGGATGAAAAACTGTTTTTT.

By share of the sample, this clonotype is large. The CDR3 DNA reads as TGTGCCAGCAGACATACAGAAAACTATGGCTACACCTTC. This codes for CASRHTENYGYTF. The rearrangement joins TRBV9 to TRBJ1-2, with D uncertain. Deletions cut 5 bases from V and 2 bases from J, with 10 bases between. This CDR3 comprises 13 residues. The V gene's germline CDR1 is SGDLS and CDR2 YYNGEE.

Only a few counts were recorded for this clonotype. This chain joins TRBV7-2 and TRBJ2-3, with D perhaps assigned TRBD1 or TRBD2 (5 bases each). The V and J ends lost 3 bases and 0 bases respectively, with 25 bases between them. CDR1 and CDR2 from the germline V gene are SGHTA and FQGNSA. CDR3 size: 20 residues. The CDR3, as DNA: TGTGCCAGCAGCTTCAAGTTCCTTTCCCGGGGCCCAGGAAGCACAGATACGCAGTATTTT. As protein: CASSFKFLSRGPGSTDTQYF.

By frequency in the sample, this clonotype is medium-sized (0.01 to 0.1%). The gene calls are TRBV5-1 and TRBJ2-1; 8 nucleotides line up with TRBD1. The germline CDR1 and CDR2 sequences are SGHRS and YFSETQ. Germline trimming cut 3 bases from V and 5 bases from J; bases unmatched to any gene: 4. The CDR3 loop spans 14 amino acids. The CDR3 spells CASSSGTGHNEQFF. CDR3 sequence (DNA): TGCGCCAGCAGCTCAGGGACAGGACACAATGAGCAGTTCTTC.

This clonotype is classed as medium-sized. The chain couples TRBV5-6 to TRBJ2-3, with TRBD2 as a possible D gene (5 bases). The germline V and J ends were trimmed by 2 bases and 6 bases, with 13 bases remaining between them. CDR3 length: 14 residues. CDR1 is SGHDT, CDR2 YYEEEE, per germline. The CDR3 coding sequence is TGTGCCAGCAGCTTTGACTACCAACGGGATACGCAGTATTTT. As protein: CASSFDYQRDTQYF.

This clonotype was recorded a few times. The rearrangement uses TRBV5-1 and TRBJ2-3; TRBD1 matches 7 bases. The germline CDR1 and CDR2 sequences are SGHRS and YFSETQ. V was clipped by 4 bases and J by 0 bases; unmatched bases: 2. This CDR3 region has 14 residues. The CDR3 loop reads CASSKDRSTDTQYF. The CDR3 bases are TGCGCCAGCAGCAAGGACAGGAGCACAGATACGCAGTATTTT.

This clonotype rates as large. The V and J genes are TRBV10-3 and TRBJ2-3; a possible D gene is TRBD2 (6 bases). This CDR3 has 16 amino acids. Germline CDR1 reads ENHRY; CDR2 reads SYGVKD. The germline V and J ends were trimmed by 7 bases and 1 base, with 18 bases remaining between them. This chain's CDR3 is CAINQIGGQGTDTQYF. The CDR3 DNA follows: TGTGCCATCAATCAAATCGGGGGTCAGGGCACAGATACGCAGTATTTT.

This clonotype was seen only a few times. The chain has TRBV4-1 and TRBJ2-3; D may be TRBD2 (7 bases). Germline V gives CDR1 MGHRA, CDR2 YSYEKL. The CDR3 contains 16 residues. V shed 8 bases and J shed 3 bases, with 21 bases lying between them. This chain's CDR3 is CASESKQGGGTDTQYF. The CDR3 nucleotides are TGCGCCAGCGAATCGAAACAGGGAGGGGGGACAGATACGCAGTATTTT.

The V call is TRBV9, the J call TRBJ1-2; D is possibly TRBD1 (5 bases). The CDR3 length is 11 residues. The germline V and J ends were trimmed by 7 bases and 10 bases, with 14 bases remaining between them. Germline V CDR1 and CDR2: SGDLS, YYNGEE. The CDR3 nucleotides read TGTGCCAGCCTTCGGGACGACCTCTACACCTTC. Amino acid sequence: CASLRDDLYTF.

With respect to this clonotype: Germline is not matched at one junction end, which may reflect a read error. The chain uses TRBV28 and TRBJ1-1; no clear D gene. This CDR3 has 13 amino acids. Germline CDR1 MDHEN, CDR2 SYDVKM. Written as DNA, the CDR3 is TGTGCCAGCAGTTTGGGCGGGAACACTGAAGCTCTCTTT. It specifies CASSLGGNTEALF.

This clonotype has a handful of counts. The CDR3 sequence is CASSQDVSSPDTQYF. The CDR3 DNA follows: TGTGCCAGCAGCCAAGATGTGAGTAGCCCAGATACGCAGTATTTT. This chain links TRBV4-2 with TRBJ2-3; D gene uncertain. The V end was cut by 0 bases, the J end by 4 bases, with 11 bases between. The germline gives CDR1 LGHNA, CDR2 YNFKEQ. This CDR3 comprises 15 residues.

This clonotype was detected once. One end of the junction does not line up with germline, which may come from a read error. The CDR3 here is CASSLNGDLTGRPSLWYF. CDR3 bases: TGCGCCAGCAGCCTAAACGGTGATTTGACGGGCCGCCCATCGTTGTGGTATTTT. V usage is TRBV3-1 and J usage is TRBJ2-3; D not resolved. Germline lookup yields CDR1 LGHDT and CDR2 YNNKEL (reference sequence). This CDR3 has 18 residues.

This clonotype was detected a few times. CDR3 sequence (DNA): TGCAGTGCTAAACAACAGGGGTTCGGTCAGCCCCAGCATTTT. This translates into CSAKQQGFGQPQHF. The chain employs TRBV20-1 and TRBJ1-5; 7 positions agree with TRBD1. V was clipped by 4 bases and J by 6 bases; unmatched bases: 9. Germline V lookup: CDR1 DFQATT, CDR2 SNEGSKA (reference sequence). This CDR3 region has 14 residues.

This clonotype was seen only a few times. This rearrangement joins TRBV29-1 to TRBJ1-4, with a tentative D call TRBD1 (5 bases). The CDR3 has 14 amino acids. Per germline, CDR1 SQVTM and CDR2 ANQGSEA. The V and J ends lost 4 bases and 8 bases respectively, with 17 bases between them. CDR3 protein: CSVAVRDPREKLFF. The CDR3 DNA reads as TGCAGCGTTGCAGTAAGGGACCCTAGGGAAAAACTGTTTTTT.

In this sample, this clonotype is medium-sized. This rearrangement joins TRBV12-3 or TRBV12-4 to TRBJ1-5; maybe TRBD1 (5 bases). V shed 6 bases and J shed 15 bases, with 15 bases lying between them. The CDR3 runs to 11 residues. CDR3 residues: CASSSPGTMHF. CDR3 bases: TGTGCCAGCAGCTCCCCTGGGACTATGCATTTT.

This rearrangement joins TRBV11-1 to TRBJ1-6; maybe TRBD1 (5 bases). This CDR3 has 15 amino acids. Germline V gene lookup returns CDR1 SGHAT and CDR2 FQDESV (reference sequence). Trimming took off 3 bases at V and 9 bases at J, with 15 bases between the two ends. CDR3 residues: CASSFGWGPGSPLHF. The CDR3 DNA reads TGTGCCAGCAGCTTCGGGTGGGGCCCGGGTTCACCCCTCCACTTT.

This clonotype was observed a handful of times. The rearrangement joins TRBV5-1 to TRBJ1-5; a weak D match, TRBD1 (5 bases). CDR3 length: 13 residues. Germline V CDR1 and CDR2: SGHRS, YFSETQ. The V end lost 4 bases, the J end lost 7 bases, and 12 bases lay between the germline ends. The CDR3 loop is CASSVNEGQPQHF. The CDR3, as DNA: TGCGCCAGCAGCGTAAACGAGGGGCAGCCCCAGCATTTT.

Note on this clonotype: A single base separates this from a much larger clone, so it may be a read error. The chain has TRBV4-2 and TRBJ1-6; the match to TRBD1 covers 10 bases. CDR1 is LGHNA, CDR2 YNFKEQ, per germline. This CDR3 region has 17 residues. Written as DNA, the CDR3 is TGTGTCAGCAGCCAAGAGTCGACAGGGGGCGTAAATTCACCCCTCCACTTT. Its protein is CVSSQESTGGVNSPLHF.

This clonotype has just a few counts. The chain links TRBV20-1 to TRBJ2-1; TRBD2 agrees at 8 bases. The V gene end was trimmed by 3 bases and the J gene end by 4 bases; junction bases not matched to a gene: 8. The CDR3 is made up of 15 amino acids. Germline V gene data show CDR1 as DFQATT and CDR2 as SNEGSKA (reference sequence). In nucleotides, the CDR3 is TGCAGTGCTAGGGAATTAGCGGGACCATACAATGAGCAGTTCTTC. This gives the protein CSARELAGPYNEQFF.

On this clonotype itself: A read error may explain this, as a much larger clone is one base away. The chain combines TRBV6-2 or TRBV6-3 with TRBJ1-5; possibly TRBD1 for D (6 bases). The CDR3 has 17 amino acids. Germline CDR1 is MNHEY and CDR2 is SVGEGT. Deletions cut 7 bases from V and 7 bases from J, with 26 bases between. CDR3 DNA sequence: TGTGCCAGCACCCCGGTCGGAGGGGACATTCAGCAGCAGCCCCAGCATTTT. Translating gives CASTPVGGDIQQQPQHF.

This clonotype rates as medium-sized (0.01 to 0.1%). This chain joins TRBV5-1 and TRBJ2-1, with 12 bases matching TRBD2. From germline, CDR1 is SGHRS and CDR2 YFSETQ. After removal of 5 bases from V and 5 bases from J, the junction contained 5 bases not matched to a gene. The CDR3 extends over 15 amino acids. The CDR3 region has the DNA TGCGCCAGCAGACTGACTAGCGGGAGTAACAATGAGCAGTTCTTC. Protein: CASRLTSGSNNEQFF. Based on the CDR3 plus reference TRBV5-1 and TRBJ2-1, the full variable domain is KAGVTQTPRYLIKTRGQQVTLSCSPISGHRSVSWYQQTPGQGLQFLFEYFSETQRNKGNFPGRFSGRQFSNSRSEMNVSTLELGDSALYLCASRLTSGSNNEQFFGPGTRLTVL.

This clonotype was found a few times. The CDR3 DNA reads TGTGCCAGCAGCCTCGGGACAGGGGGTGGCGAGCAGTACTTC. Amino acids: CASSLGTGGGEQYF. The J gene is TRBJ2-7, the V gene TRBV3-1, with 11 bases identical to TRBD1. The CDR3 totals 14 residues. With V trimmed by 4 bases and J by 6 bases, 5 bases remained unmatched. CDR1 and CDR2 from the germline V gene are LGHDT and YNNKEL (reference sequence).

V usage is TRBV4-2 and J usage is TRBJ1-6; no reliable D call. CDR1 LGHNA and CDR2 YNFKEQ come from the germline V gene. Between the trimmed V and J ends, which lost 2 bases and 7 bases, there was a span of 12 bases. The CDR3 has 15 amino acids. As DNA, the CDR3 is TGTGCCAGCAGCCAAACAGAACAGCTGAATTCACCCCTCCACTTT. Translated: CASSQTEQLNSPLHF.

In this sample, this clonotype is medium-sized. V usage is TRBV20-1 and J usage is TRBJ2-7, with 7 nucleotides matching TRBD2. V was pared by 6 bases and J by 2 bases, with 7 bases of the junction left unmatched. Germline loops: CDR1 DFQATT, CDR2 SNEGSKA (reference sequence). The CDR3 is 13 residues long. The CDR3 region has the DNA TGCAGTGCCCTAGCGGCATACACCTACGAGCAGTACTTC. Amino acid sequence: CSALAAYTYEQYF.

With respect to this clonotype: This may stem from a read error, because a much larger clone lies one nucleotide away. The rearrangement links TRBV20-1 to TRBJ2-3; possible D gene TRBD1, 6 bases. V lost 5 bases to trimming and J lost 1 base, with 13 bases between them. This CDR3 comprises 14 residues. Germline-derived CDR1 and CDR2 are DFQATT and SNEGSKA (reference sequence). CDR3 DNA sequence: TGCAGTGCTCTCCAGACAGGACGCACAGATACGCAGTATTTT. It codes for CSALQTGRTDTQYF.